What follows are 13 T cell receptor beta chains derived from one specimen sequenced in a study of blood T cell repertoires in COVID-19. Clones were sequenced by immunoSEQ multiplex PCR, and TCRdb holds only the in-frame ones, with some missing. Altogether around 300,000 clones are present, 89% being singletons, with the ten largest covering 0.9% to 1%. Sequences were obtained from peripheral blood. These receptors were obtained from a woman between 40 and 55 years old who had recovered from COVID-19.

This clone was detected only once. The genes are TRBV5-1 and TRBJ2-7; the D gene is possibly TRBD1 (5 bases). Trimming pared 4 bases from V and 2 bases from J, leaving 13 bases between. CDR1 and CDR2 (germline): SGHRS, YFSETQ. The CDR3 is made up of 14 amino acids. The CDR3: CASSPRDGAYEQYF. The CDR3 nucleotides are TGCGCCAGCAGCCCCAGGGATGGGGCCTACGAGCAGTACTTC.

The chain combines TRBV29-1 with TRBJ2-7; TRBD1 agrees at 8 bases. CDR1 and CDR2 from the germline V gene are SQVTM and ANQGSEA. The length of the CDR3 is 14 residues. After removal of 4 bases from V and 0 bases from J, the junction contained 5 bases not matched to a gene. The CDR3 here is CSVGGQGFSYEQYF. The DNA of the CDR3 is TGCAGCGTTGGAGGACAGGGTTTCTCCTACGAGCAGTACTTC.

CDR3 sequence reads: CASTSVTGAYEQYF. The CDR3 bases are TGTGCCAGCACCTCCGTGACAGGGGCCTACGAGCAGTACTTC. V gene TRBV27 combines with J gene TRBJ2-7; 8 bases are a match to TRBD1. Trimming took 7 bases from V and 2 from J; bases not matched to a gene: 7. Germline loops: CDR1 MNHEY, CDR2 SMNVEV (reference sequence). The CDR3 loop spans 14 amino acids.

The chain uses TRBV19 and TRBJ2-7; 10 nucleotides line up with TRBD2. The CDR3 totals 15 residues. Per germline, CDR1 LNHDA and CDR2 SQIVND (reference sequence). The V segment lost 6 bases and the J segment 1 base; nucleotides outside the gene matches: 6. This CDR3 is CASSRTSGTSYEQYF. CDR3 coding DNA: TGTGCCAGTAGCCGTACTAGCGGGACATCCTACGAGCAGTACTTC.

The V gene is TRBV7-9, the J gene TRBJ2-7; TRBD1 might be the D (5 bases). Trimming took 5 bases from V and 3 from J, leaving 20 bases between them. Germline V lookup: CDR1 SEHNR, CDR2 FQNEAQ (reference sequence). This CDR3 has 16 residues. CDR3 nucleotides: TGTGCCAGCAGCCAAGGCCAGGGTACGTCTTTCTACGAGCAGTACTTC. Translating gives CASSQGQGTSFYEQYF.

The J gene is TRBJ2-1, the V gene TRBV4-1, with 9 bases matching TRBD2. The CDR3 loop spans 18 amino acids. The V gene end was trimmed by 1 base and the J gene end by 5 bases; junction bases not matched to a gene: 12. In germline, CDR1 is MGHRA, CDR2 YSYEKL. CDR3 DNA sequence: TGCGCCAGCAGCCAAGCCGGTCGGAGCGGGAGGTGGAACAATGAGCAGTTCTTC. Translated: CASSQAGRSGRWNNEQFF.

In nucleotides, the CDR3 is TGTGCCAGCAGCTTAGGGACAGATGATTACGAGCAGTACTTC. Protein product: CASSLGTDDYEQYF. The chain combines TRBV7-9 with TRBJ2-7, with D tentatively TRBD1 (6 bases). V dropped 1 base and J dropped 4 bases, with 11 bases sitting between them. CDR3 length: 14 residues. Germline assignment: CDR1 SEHNR and CDR2 FQNEAQ (reference sequence). The variable domain in full, completed from reference TRBV7-9 and TRBJ2-7, reads DTGVSQNPRHKITKRGQNVTFRCDPISEHNRLYWYRQTLGQGPEFLTYFQNEAQLEKSRLLSDRFSAERPKGSFSTLEIQRTEQGDSAMYLCASSLGTDDYEQYFGPGTRLTVT.

The chain combines TRBV25-1 with TRBJ2-1; perhaps TRBD1 as D (6 bases). The V gene lost 0 bases and the J gene lost 0 bases, with 12 bases spanning the gap. Germline V gives CDR1 MGHDK, CDR2 SYGVNS. This CDR3 spans 17 amino acids. For the CDR3, the DNA is TGTGCCAGCAGTGAATATGGGGGCAGGAGCTCCTACAATGAGCAGTTCTTC. Protein product: CASSEYGGRSSYNEQFF.

CDR3 sequence: CASKMGRGSDTQYF. In nucleotides, the CDR3 is TGTGCCAGCAAGATGGGCAGGGGCTCAGATACGCAGTATTTT. The chain uses TRBV6-5 and TRBJ2-3; D is perhaps TRBD1 (6 bases). With 7 bases removed from V and 4 bases from J, the gap between germline ends came to 15 bases. Germline CDR1 reads MNHEY; CDR2 reads SVGAGI. CDR3 length: 14 amino acids.

The count of this clone is one. V and J are TRBV27 and TRBJ2-7; D perhaps matches TRBD1 (8 bases). The CDR3 sequence is 16 residues long. Trimming left V 2 bases short and J 6 bases short, with 20 bases between. The germline V gene encodes CDR1 MNHEY and CDR2 SMNVEV (reference sequence). The CDR3 spells CASSLVWQGAGAEQYF. The CDR3, as DNA: TGTGCCAGCAGTTTAGTCTGGCAGGGGGCGGGAGCCGAGCAGTACTTC.

As DNA, the CDR3 is TGTGCCAGTAGTATAGAAACAGGGGCCTATGGCTACACCTTC. This sequence encodes CASSIETGAYGYTF. The V call is TRBV19, the J call TRBJ1-2; 7 bases fit TRBD1. CDR3 length: 14 residues. Germline trimming cut 0 bases from V and 4 bases from J; bases unmatched to any gene: 2. CDR1 and CDR2 from the germline V gene are LNHDA and SQIVND (reference sequence).

The chain employs TRBV28 and TRBJ1-2; 12 nucleotides align to TRBD1. The CDR3 has 17 amino acids. Germline assignment: CDR1 MDHEN and CDR2 SYDVKM. Trimming at V came to 5 bases and at J to 4 bases, leaving 11 bases not matched to a gene. This CDR3 reads CASSLPTGTGGGYGYTF. The CDR3 DNA follows: TGTGCCAGCAGTCTACCGACCGGGACAGGGGGCGGCTATGGCTACACCTTC.

There are many counts of this clone. V and J are TRBV4-1 and TRBJ2-7; 9 bases are shared with TRBD2. Germline CDR1 and CDR2: MGHRA and YSYEKL. The CDR3 runs to 16 residues. Unmatched junction bases numbered 8, after V lost 0 bases and J lost 5 bases. CDR3 sequence reads: CASSQEGAGGPHEQYF. The CDR3 coding sequence is TGCGCCAGCAGCCAAGAGGGGGCGGGAGGGCCCCACGAGCAGTACTTC.